One and the same sample provided the 24 T cell receptor beta chains below, sequenced in a study of shared clonotypes between healthy human individuals. This table comes from immunoSEQ multiplex PCR, and its TCRdb copy is limited to in-frame clones, with some not included. This sample has approximately 2.1 million clones, with 93% found just once. The sequenced material came from naive CD4+ T cells from PBMCs. The sample's subset: CD45RA+ positively selected. These receptors were obtained from a man younger than 35 in good health. Some clones in this sample may be carry-over from other donors' samples.

The genes are TRBV5-1 and TRBJ2-2; TRBD1 aligns across 9 bases. Germline V lookup: CDR1 SGHRS, CDR2 YFSETQ. V was pared by 6 bases and J by 6 bases, with 6 bases of the junction left unmatched. CDR3 length: 14 amino acids. CDR3 coding DNA: TGCGCCAGCATGGGGACAGGGCAACCCGGGGAGCTGTTTTTT. Amino acids: CASMGTGQPGELFF.

The chain is built from TRBV7-2 and TRBJ1-2; D is uncertain. This CDR3 contains 13 residues. V was pared by 1 base and J by 5 bases, with 8 bases between. Germline V gives CDR1 SGHTA, CDR2 FQGNSA. The CDR3 DNA is TGTGCCAGCAGCTTAGACAGCGATTATGGCTACACCTTC. Translated: CASSLDSDYGYTF.

Worth noting for this clone: Other nucleotide sequences from this sample produce the same CDR3. The V and J genes are TRBV5-1 and TRBJ2-5; D may be TRBD2 (5 bases). Germline assignment: CDR1 SGHRS and CDR2 YFSETQ. CDR3 length equals 15 residues. Trimming took 1 base from V and 1 from J, leaving 11 bases between them. Here the CDR3 reads CASSLPSGFQETQYF. DNA of the CDR3: TGCGCCAGCAGCTTGCCGTCGGGGTTCCAAGAGACCCAGTACTTC.

The chain recombines TRBV18 with TRBJ1-5; D is perhaps TRBD1 (5 bases). The V gene lost 2 bases and the J gene lost 5 bases, with 10 bases spanning the gap. This CDR3 contains 14 residues. From germline, CDR1 is KGHSH and CDR2 LQKENI. CDR3 amino acids: CASSPGAIDQPQHF. DNA for the CDR3: TGTGCCAGCTCACCAGGGGCGATCGATCAGCCCCAGCATTTT. The variable domain in full, with the rest retrieved from reference TRBV18 and TRBJ1-5, is NAGVMQNPRHLVRRRGQEARLRCSPMKGHSHVYWYRQLPEEGLKFMVYLQKENIIDESGMPKERFSAEFPKEGPSILRIQQVVRGDSAAYFCASSPGAIDQPQHFGDGTRLSIL.

This clone occurred once. CDR3: CASSQWGSGNTIYF. The CDR3 bases are TGCGCCAGCAGTCAATGGGGCTCTGGAAACACCATATATTTT. The chain uses TRBV23-1 and TRBJ1-3; D gene ambiguous. TRBV23-1 is flagged as an ORF with uncertain function. Trimming took 1 base from V and 0 from J, leaving 4 bases between them. The CDR3 runs to 14 residues.

The V gene is TRBV4-3, the J gene TRBJ2-3; a weak D match, TRBD1 (6 bases). The CDR3 is 16 amino acids. CDR1 is LGHNA and CDR2 is YSLEER in the germline V gene. V dropped 1 base and J dropped 2 bases, with 13 bases sitting between them. CDR3 amino acids: CASSQGATGNTDTQYF. The CDR3 DNA reads as TGCGCCAGCAGCCAAGGGGCGACAGGAAACACAGATACGCAGTATTTT.

The V call is TRBV25-1, the J call TRBJ1-2, with D unclear. Germline V gene data show CDR1 as MGHDK and CDR2 as SYGVNS. CDR3 length: 13 residues. Between the trimmed V and J ends, which lost 3 bases and 7 bases, there was a span of 12 bases. The CDR3 DNA is TGTGCCAGCAGTGAGGCGTGGGGAGGTGGCTACACCTTC. Amino acid sequence: CASSEAWGGGYTF.

The chain couples TRBV29-1 to TRBJ2-1; TRBD2 agrees at 12 bases. This CDR3 spans 19 amino acids. CDR1 is SQVTM, CDR2 ANQGSEA, per germline. V gave up 7 bases and J gave up 3 bases; unmatched junction bases: 19. This chain's CDR3 is CSAPGWTTGTSGFYNEQFF. CDR3 coding DNA: TGCAGCGCCCCCGGTTGGACTACAGGGACTAGCGGGTTCTACAATGAGCAGTTCTTC.

The chain couples TRBV2 to TRBJ1-3; 12 nucleotides line up with TRBD1. Per the germline V gene, CDR1 is SNHLY and CDR2 is FYNNEI. The CDR3 is 15 amino acids. Trimming removed 4 bases from V and 5 bases from J; junction bases left unmatched: 3. The CDR3 spells CASSAGTGGRNTIYF. CDR3 sequence (DNA): TGTGCCAGCAGTGCCGGGACAGGGGGCAGAAACACCATATATTTT.

The rearrangement joins TRBV5-4 to TRBJ2-3; D is ambiguous. Germline assignment: CDR1 SGHNT and CDR2 YYREEE (reference sequence). The CDR3 has 13 amino acids. V lost 10 bases and J 8 bases, leaving 20 bases between the germline ends. CDR3 loop: CAGQDQLLGTQYF. The CDR3 DNA reads TGTGCCGGCCAAGACCAACTCCTAGGTACGCAGTATTTT.

The chain uses TRBV29-1 and TRBJ1-1; D is uncertain. The CDR3 runs to 15 residues. The V and J ends lost 7 bases and 3 bases respectively, with 21 bases between them. CDR1 is SQVTM, CDR2 ANQGSEA, per germline. The CDR3 reads CSALWRRGRDTEAFF. The CDR3, as DNA: TGCAGCGCCTTGTGGAGGCGTGGCCGGGACACTGAAGCTTTCTTT.

In nucleotides, the CDR3 is TGTGCCAGCAGCTTAGCAGCCGGGGCATGGGGCGCAGATACGCAGTATTTT. Protein product: CASSLAAGAWGADTQYF. The chain joins TRBV7-2 to TRBJ2-3, with D possibly called TRBD1 or TRBD2 (5 bases each). The CDR3 covers 17 residues. CDR1 and CDR2 (germline): SGHTA, FQGNSA. Trimming pared 0 bases from V and 4 bases from J, leaving 17 bases between.

The V call is TRBV9, the J call TRBJ2-2, with D tentatively TRBD1 (5 bases). There are 17 residues in the CDR3. With 0 bases removed from V and 2 bases from J, the gap between germline ends came to 14 bases. Germline V gene lookup returns CDR1 SGDLS and CDR2 YYNGEE. The CDR3 nucleotides read TGTGCCAGCAGCGTAGTGGAAGGGGCTCTCAACACCGGGGAGCTGTTTTTT. The encoded protein is CASSVVEGALNTGELFF. The full variable domain, its missing parts supplied by reference TRBV9 and TRBJ2-2, is DSGVTQTPKHLITATGQRVTLRCSPRSGDLSVYWYQQSLDQGLQFLIQYYNGEERAKGNILERFSAQQFPDLHSELNLSSLELGDSALYFCASSVVEGALNTGELFFGEGSRLTVL.

This clone was detected a few times. The sample holds other DNA sequences that translate to the same CDR3. V usage is TRBV6-1 and J usage is TRBJ2-5; 10 bases agree with TRBD2. The CDR3 length is 14 residues. The V gene end was trimmed by 4 bases and the J gene end by 4 bases; junction bases not matched to a gene: 3. Germline V lookup: CDR1 MNHNS, CDR2 SASEGT. CDR3 region: CASSGTSGRETQYF. DNA of the CDR3: TGTGCCAGCAGTGGGACTAGCGGTCGAGAGACCCAGTACTTC.

The chain employs TRBV10-3 and TRBJ2-1, with unresolved D. V was pared by 10 bases and J by 1 base, with 5 bases between. Germline V gives CDR1 ENHRY, CDR2 SYGVKD. The CDR3 totals 11 residues. The CDR3, as DNA: TGTGCCACAGTTTCCTACAATGAGCAGTTCTTC. Residues: CATVSYNEQFF.

The rearrangement joins TRBV6-5 to TRBJ1-1, with D possibly TRBD1 on 5 matching bases. V was clipped by 0 bases and J by 1 base, with 12 bases between them. Germline V gene data show CDR1 as MNHEY and CDR2 as SVGAGI. The CDR3 runs 16 residues. Here the CDR3 reads CASSYSYGHKNTEAFF. CDR3 nucleotide sequence: TGTGCCAGCAGTTACTCATACGGACACAAGAACACTGAAGCTTTCTTT.

As for this clone: Other DNA sequences in the same sample also yield this CDR3. The chain uses TRBV28 and TRBJ2-3; 7 bases match TRBD2. The CDR3 extends over 15 amino acids. Germline-derived CDR1 and CDR2 are MDHEN and SYDVKM. J was trimmed by 1 base and V by 2 bases; bases with no gene match: 3. In DNA, the CDR3 is TGTGCCAGCAGTTTAGGGAGGGCGGGCACAGATACGCAGTATTTT. Amino acids: CASSLGRAGTDTQYF.

With regard to this clone: This specimen includes other DNA sequences encoding the same CDR3. V is TRBV5-1 and J is TRBJ2-3, with D perhaps being TRBD1 or TRBD2 (5 bases each). The CDR3 consists of 14 residues. Trimming removed 2 bases at V and 2 bases at J, with 9 bases between. The germline V gene has CDR1 SGHRS and CDR2 YFSETQ. The DNA of the CDR3 is TGCGCCAGCAGCTTAACGGGGACCACAGATACGCAGTATTTT. This codes for CASSLTGTTDTQYF.

The V and J genes are TRBV6-6 and TRBJ1-3; D call uncertain. The CDR3 loop spans 15 amino acids. Germline lookup yields CDR1 MNHNY and CDR2 SVGAGI (reference sequence). The V end was cut by 2 bases, the J end by 4 bases, with 12 bases between. The DNA of the CDR3 is TGTGCCAGCAGTTACGGGCAGAGGGCGGGAAACACCATATATTTT. Translating gives CASSYGQRAGNTIYF.

The chain is built from TRBV6-4 and TRBJ1-2; 9 bases are a match to TRBD1. V lost 2 bases to trimming and J lost 5 bases; unmatched junction nucleotides: 0. CDR3 length: 13 amino acids. The germline V gene has CDR1 MRHNA and CDR2 SNTAGT. In DNA, the CDR3 is TGTGCCAGCAGTGACGGGACAGGGTATGGCTACACCTTC. Protein product: CASSDGTGYGYTF.

Of note for this clone: Additional DNA sequences in this sample encode the identical CDR3. J is TRBJ1-3 and V is TRBV5-1, with D possibly TRBD1 on 6 matching bases. Trimming removed 1 base from V and 4 bases from J, with 9 bases in between. CDR3 length: 14 amino acids. From germline, CDR1 is SGHRS and CDR2 YFSETQ. The CDR3 is CASSLTGMGNTIYF. The DNA of the CDR3 is TGCGCCAGCAGCTTGACAGGGATGGGAAACACCATATATTTT.

There are a few counts of this clone. J is TRBJ1-5 and V is TRBV12-5; a weak D match, TRBD1 (6 bases). The V end was cut by 1 base, the J end by 0 bases, with 10 bases between. The V gene's germline CDR1 is LGHNT and CDR2 FRNRAP. There are 16 residues in the CDR3. DNA of the CDR3: TGTGCTAGTGGTTTGGCGGGACATCCTAGCAATCAGCCCCAGCATTTT. Translation: CASGLAGHPSNQPQHF.

This chain connects TRBV18 to TRBJ2-1; D uncertain. With 2 bases removed from V and 7 bases from J, the gap between germline ends came to 6 bases. CDR3 length: 12 amino acids. Germline assignment: CDR1 KGHSH and CDR2 LQKENI. The CDR3 region is CASSPASNEQFF. DNA for the CDR3: TGTGCCAGCTCACCAGCCAGTAATGAGCAGTTCTTC.

This chain connects TRBV15 to TRBJ2-3, with 9 bases aligning to TRBD2. CDR3 length: 16 residues. J lost 7 bases, V lost 6 bases, and 14 bases had no gene match. Germline CDR1 is LNHNV and CDR2 is YYDKDF (reference sequence). The CDR3 DNA sequence: TGTGCCACCAGTGGCGGCGGGAGGGGTGTCTCTTATACGCAGTATTTT. It is translated as CATSGGGRGVSYTQYF.